Included here is one T cell receptor beta chain sequence, with context. Antigen specificity is unknown. These data belong to a study of T cell responses to AZD1222 COVID-19 vaccine. The protocol was immunoSEQ multiplex PCR, while the TCRdb copy is restricted to in-frame clones and leaves out a portion. This sample carries 150,000 or so clones, more than 85% of them seen once, and the ten largest clones take approximately 4%. Study results and limitations: In a largely white British group with more females than males, clonal diversity was possibly underestimated.

V was pared by 6 bases and J by 5 bases, with 10 bases of the junction left unmatched. In germline, CDR1 is SGHRS, CDR2 YFSETQ. The CDR3 is 15 amino acids. The specimen was peripheral blood, collected on day 0 of AZD1222 vaccination. The rearrangement uses TRBV5-1 and TRBJ2-3; TRBD2 matches 9 bases. The receptor was derived from an adult in good health. In DNA, the CDR3 is TGCGCCAGCATTCCTAGCGGGATGGATCAAGATACGCAGTATTTT. It specifies CASIPSGMDQDTQYF.